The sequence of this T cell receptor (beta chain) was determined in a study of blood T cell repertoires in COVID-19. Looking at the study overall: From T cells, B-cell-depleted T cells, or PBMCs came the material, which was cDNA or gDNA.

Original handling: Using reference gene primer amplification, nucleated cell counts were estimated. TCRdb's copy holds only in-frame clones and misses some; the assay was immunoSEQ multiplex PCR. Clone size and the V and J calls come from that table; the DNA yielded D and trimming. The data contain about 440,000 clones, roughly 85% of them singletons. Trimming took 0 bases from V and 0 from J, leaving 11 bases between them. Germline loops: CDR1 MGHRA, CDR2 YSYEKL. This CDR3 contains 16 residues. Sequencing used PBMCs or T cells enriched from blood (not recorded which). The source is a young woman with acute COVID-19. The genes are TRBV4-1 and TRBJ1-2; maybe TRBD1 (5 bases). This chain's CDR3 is CASSQDNFRANYGYTF. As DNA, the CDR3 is TGCGCCAGCAGCCAAGATAATTTCAGGGCTAACTATGGCTACACCTTC.